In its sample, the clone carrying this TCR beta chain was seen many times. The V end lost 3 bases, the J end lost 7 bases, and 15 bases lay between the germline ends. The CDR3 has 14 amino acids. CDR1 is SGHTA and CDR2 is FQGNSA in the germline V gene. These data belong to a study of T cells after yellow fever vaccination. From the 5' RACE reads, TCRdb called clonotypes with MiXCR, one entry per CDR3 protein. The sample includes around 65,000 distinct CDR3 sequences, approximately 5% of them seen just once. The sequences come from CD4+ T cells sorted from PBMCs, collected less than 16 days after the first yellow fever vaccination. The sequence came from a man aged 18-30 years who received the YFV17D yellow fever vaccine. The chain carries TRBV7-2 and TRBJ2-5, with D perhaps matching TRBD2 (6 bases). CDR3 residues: CASSLTRGRGTQYF. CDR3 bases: TGTGCCAGCAGCTTGACTAGAGGAAGGGGGACCCAGTACTTC.